The TCR beta chain described here comes from a study of T cells in Graves' hyperthyroidism and ophthalmopathy. CDR1 and CDR2 (germline): SGDLS, YYNGEE. The length of the CDR3 is 15 residues. Trimming pared 4 bases from V and 5 bases from J, leaving 18 bases between. Using RNA transcripts as the source, TCR beta CDR3 regions were amplified. HTBI primers were the set used in a first-round RT-PCR of the TCR CDR3. A single record per CDR3 protein comes from TCRdb applying MiXCR to the multiplex PCR reads. The profile shows some 620,000 distinct CDR3 sequences, around 15% of them singletons. The sequenced sample consisted of blood. The receptor was isolated from a woman between 25 and 40 years old with Graves' hyperthyroidism. The V gene is TRBV9, the J gene TRBJ1-1; tentatively, D is TRBD1 (5 bases). The CDR3 nucleotides are TGTGCCAGCAGCCCCCGGGGGAGCTGGGGGACTGAAGCTTTCTTT. Translation: CASSPRGSWGTEAFF.